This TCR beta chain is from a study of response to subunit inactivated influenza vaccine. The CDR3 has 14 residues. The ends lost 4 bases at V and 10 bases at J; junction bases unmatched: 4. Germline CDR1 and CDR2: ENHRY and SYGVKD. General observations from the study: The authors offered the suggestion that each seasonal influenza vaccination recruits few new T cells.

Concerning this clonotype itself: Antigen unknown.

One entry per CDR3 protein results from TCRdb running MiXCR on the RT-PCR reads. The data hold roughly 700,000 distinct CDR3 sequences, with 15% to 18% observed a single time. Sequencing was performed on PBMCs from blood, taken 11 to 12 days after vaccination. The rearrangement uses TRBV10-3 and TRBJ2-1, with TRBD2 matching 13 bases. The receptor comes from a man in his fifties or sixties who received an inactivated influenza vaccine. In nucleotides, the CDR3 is TGTGCCATCAGTGTTGTGGGACTAGCGGGGGAGCAGTTCTTC. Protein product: CAISVVGLAGEQFF.